The 24 T cell receptor beta chains below were found in one sample sequenced in a study of T cell changes during pregnancy in multiple sclerosis. Profiled with immunoSEQ multiplex PCR; TCRdb holds only in-frame clones, not every one. The table shows around 99,000 clones, with 85% to 95% occurring only once. The starting material was peripheral blood, obtained in the first trimester of pregnancy. Receptors were obtained from a female donor with multiple sclerosis, enrolled in a pregnancy study.

The chain carries TRBV10-3 and TRBJ1-2; tentative D call: TRBD1 (5 bases). There are 14 residues in the CDR3. Germline CDR1 reads ENHRY; CDR2 reads SYGVKD. V lost 3 bases, J lost 4 bases, and 12 bases lay in between. CDR3 sequence: CAISDPGRAYGYTF. CDR3 DNA: TGTGCCATCAGTGACCCCGGCAGGGCCTATGGCTACACCTTC.

The genes are TRBV18 and TRBJ2-7; 10 nucleotides align to TRBD2. The CDR3 is 16 residues long. Germline lookup yields CDR1 KGHSH and CDR2 LQKENI. Unmatched junction bases numbered 6, after V lost 2 bases and J lost 2 bases. The CDR3 protein is CASSPSLAGVTYEQYF. The CDR3 bases are TGTGCCAGCTCACCATCGCTAGCGGGGGTTACCTACGAGCAGTACTTC.

CDR3 loop: CASSLYRGQGANLYGYTF. The CDR3 coding sequence is TGTGCCAGCAGTTTGTACCGCGGACAGGGGGCCAACCTCTATGGCTACACCTTC. The chain combines TRBV28 with TRBJ1-2; 11 positions agree with TRBD1. Germline assignment: CDR1 MDHEN and CDR2 SYDVKM. With V trimmed by 3 bases and J by 4 bases, 13 bases remained unmatched. The CDR3 is made up of 18 amino acids.

The genes are TRBV5-4 and TRBJ2-1; TRBD2 matches at 9 bases. This CDR3 is built from 19 residues. V dropped 4 bases and J dropped 3; count of bases not matched to a gene: 17. Germline V gene sequence: CDR1 SGHNT, CDR2 YYREEE (reference sequence). CDR3 nucleotide sequence: TGTGCCAGCAGCCCCCTGGGACTAGCCCTGCGAGGAGGCTACAATGAGCAGTTCTTC. This sequence encodes CASSPLGLALRGGYNEQFF.

The chain is built from TRBV6-5 and TRBJ2-5; D perhaps matches TRBD1 (5 bases). Trimming cost V 2 bases and J 5 bases, with 12 bases left between them. The CDR3 sequence is 14 residues long. Looked up from germline, CDR1 is MNHEY and CDR2 is SVGAGI. CDR3 nucleotide sequence: TGTGCCAGCAGTTACCGCTCAGGGATGGAGACCCAGTACTTC. This codes for CASSYRSGMETQYF.

This rearrangement joins TRBV7-6 to TRBJ2-1, with D perhaps TRBD1 (6 bases). From germline, CDR1 is SGHVS and CDR2 FNYEAQ. There are 16 residues in the CDR3. V was trimmed by 5 bases and J by 2 bases, leaving 16 bases between them. The CDR3 protein is CASSPDSPKPYNEQFF. CDR3 nucleotide sequence: TGTGCCAGCAGCCCGGACAGCCCCAAACCCTACAATGAGCAGTTCTTC.

The J gene is TRBJ2-5, the V gene TRBV7-9; the D is unclear. CDR3 length equals 14 residues. Trimming removed 7 bases at V and 2 bases at J, with 14 bases between. Per germline, CDR1 SEHNR and CDR2 FQNEAQ (reference sequence). CDR3 in amino acids: CASTSLYSQETQYF. The CDR3 DNA sequence: TGTGCCAGCACCTCCCTATACAGTCAAGAGACCCAGTACTTC. The full variable domain, with the rest looked up from reference TRBV7-9 and TRBJ2-5, is DTGVSQNPRHKITKRGQNVTFRCDPISEHNRLYWYRQTLGQGPEFLTYFQNEAQLEKSRLLSDRFSAERPKGSFSTLEIQRTEQGDSAMYLCASTSLYSQETQYFGPGTRLLVL.

The chain uses TRBV10-1 and TRBJ1-2; 7 positions agree with TRBD1. From germline, CDR1 is WNHNN and CDR2 SYGVQD (reference sequence). The V gene end was trimmed by 0 bases and the J gene end by 2 bases; junction bases not matched to a gene: 12. The CDR3 covers 18 residues. In nucleotides, the CDR3 is TGCGCCAGCAGTGAGTCCGGGACAGACCCCATTTTGAACTATGGCTACACCTTC. Translation: CASSESGTDPILNYGYTF.

The chain couples TRBV9 to TRBJ2-7; no clear D. V lost 0 bases and J 3 bases, leaving 13 bases between the germline ends. This CDR3 spans 15 amino acids. CDR1 and CDR2 (germline): SGDLS, YYNGEE. Here the CDR3 reads CASSVESGYLYEQYF. The CDR3 bases are TGTGCCAGCAGCGTAGAATCCGGGTACCTCTACGAGCAGTACTTC. Variable domain in full (rest from reference TRBV9 and TRBJ2-7): DSGVTQTPKHLITATGQRVTLRCSPRSGDLSVYWYQQSLDQGLQFLIQYYNGEERAKGNILERFSAQQFPDLHSELNLSSLELGDSALYFCASSVESGYLYEQYFGPGTRLTVT.

This chain links TRBV27 with TRBJ1-5; D may be TRBD1 (5 bases). CDR3 size: 16 residues. V was pared by 0 bases and J by 0 bases, with 9 bases between. From germline, CDR1 is MNHEY and CDR2 SMNVEV (reference sequence). The DNA of the CDR3 is TGTGCCAGCAGTTTATCGTCAGGGAATAGCAATCAGCCCCAGCATTTT. As protein: CASSLSSGNSNQPQHF.

The chain links TRBV7-2 to TRBJ2-7; 10 positions agree with TRBD2. The CDR3 runs 16 residues. V lost 1 base and J lost 5; bases outside the gene matches: 8. Germline V CDR1 and CDR2: SGHTA, FQGNSA. The CDR3 reads CASSLVAGGVFHEQYF. The CDR3 DNA reads as TGTGCCAGCAGCTTAGTAGCGGGAGGTGTCTTCCACGAGCAGTACTTC.

With respect to this clone: The junction departs from the called germline gene at one end, perhaps through a read error. As DNA, the CDR3 is TGTGCCAGCAGCCCACTCCGGGACAGGGGATCCTACGAGCAGTGCTTC. Translating gives CASSPLRDRGSYEQCF. The chain couples TRBV5-6 to TRBJ2-7; 10 bases align to TRBD1. CDR1 is SGHDT and CDR2 is YYEEEE in the germline V gene. This CDR3 comprises 16 residues.

The chain recombines TRBV7-9 with TRBJ2-7; 9 bases match TRBD2. There are 16 residues in the CDR3. V shed 4 bases, J shed 3 bases, and the junction held 10 bases outside the gene matches. CDR1 is SEHNR and CDR2 is FQNEAQ in the germline V gene (reference sequence). In nucleotides, the CDR3 is TGTGCCAGCAGCTCGACCGGGACTAGCATATACTACGAGCAGTACTTC. Protein sequence: CASSSTGTSIYYEQYF.

The chain links TRBV5-1 to TRBJ1-1; D perhaps matches TRBD1 (6 bases). V lost 4 bases to trimming and J lost 11 bases, with 18 bases between them. The CDR3 has 13 residues. The germline CDR1 and CDR2 sequences are SGHRS and YFSETQ. The CDR3 spells CASSPGGQGGAFF. The CDR3 bases are TGCGCCAGCAGCCCTGGGGGCCAGGGAGGGGCTTTCTTT.

The chain employs TRBV28 and TRBJ2-7; 11 bases agree with TRBD2. The trim removed 8 bases at V and 5 bases at J, leaving 8 bases unmatched. CDR1 and CDR2 from the germline V gene are MDHEN and SYDVKM. CDR3 length equals 14 residues. The CDR3 loop reads CASGTSGSVNEQYF. CDR3 DNA sequence: TGTGCCAGCGGTACTAGCGGGAGCGTGAACGAGCAGTACTTC. The whole variable domain, filled in from reference TRBV28 and TRBJ2-7, reads DVKVTQSSRYLVKRTGEKVFLECVQDMDHENMFWYRQDPGLGLRLIYFSYDVKMKEKGDIPEGYSVSREKKERFSLILESASTNQTSMYLCASGTSGSVNEQYFGPGTRLTVT.

This chain uses TRBV5-6 with TRBJ2-5; TRBD1 might be the D (6 bases). This CDR3 is 14 amino acids long. Germline CDR1 is SGHDT and CDR2 is YYEEEE. V was pared by 3 bases and J by 5 bases, with 14 bases between. This chain's CDR3 is CASSYRQVQETQYF. In DNA form, the CDR3 reads TGTGCCAGCAGCTATCGACAGGTTCAGGAGACCCAGTACTTC.

The gene calls are TRBV6-4 and TRBJ2-2; D gene ambiguous. In germline, CDR1 is MRHNA, CDR2 SNTAGT. This CDR3 has 14 amino acids. Trimming shortened V by 6 bases and J by 1 base, and 9 bases separated the two germline ends. This chain's CDR3 is CASRREWNTGELFF. CDR3 DNA: TGTGCCAGCAGACGCGAGTGGAACACCGGGGAGCTGTTTTTT.

This rearrangement joins TRBV30 to TRBJ2-5; TRBD1 matches 8 bases. The CDR3 spans 14 residues. Germline V lookup: CDR1 GTSNPN, CDR2 SVGIG (reference sequence). The trim removed 4 bases at V and 2 bases at J, leaving 6 bases unmatched. The CDR3 DNA reads TGTGCCTGGAATCCCGGGACAGGACAAGAGACCCAGTACTTC. Translation: CAWNPGTGQETQYF. The whole variable domain, filled in from reference TRBV30 and TRBJ2-5, reads SQTIHQWPATLVQPVGSPLSLECTVEGTSNPNLYWYRQAAGRGLQLLFYSVGIGQISSEVPQNLSASRPQDRQFILSSKKLLLSDSGFYLCAWNPGTGQETQYFGPGTRLLVL.

The chain employs TRBV23-1 and TRBJ1-5; 9 positions agree with TRBD1. TRBV23-1 is placed among ORFs of uncertain function. The CDR3 totals 16 residues. J was trimmed by 2 bases and V by 4 bases; bases with no gene match: 6. CDR3 coding DNA: TGCGCCAGCAGTCTCGACAGGGGGGGGTGCAATCAGCCCCAGCATTTT. Encoded protein: CASSLDRGGCNQPQHF.

The chain joins TRBV6-5 to TRBJ2-5, with D perhaps TRBD2 (5 bases). Per the germline V gene, CDR1 is MNHEY and CDR2 is SVGAGI. Trimming took 2 bases from V and 4 from J, leaving 5 bases between them. This CDR3 has 12 residues. The CDR3 bases are TGTGCCAGCAGTTACGGGAGAGAGACCCAGTACTTC. It yields the protein CASSYGRETQYF.

The V gene is TRBV18, the J gene TRBJ2-1, with TRBD2 matching over 10 bases. The CDR3 is made up of 18 amino acids. J lost 7 bases, V lost 1 base, and 13 bases had no gene match. Germline V gives CDR1 KGHSH, CDR2 LQKENI. CDR3 in DNA: TGTGCCAGCTCACCACTCGGGACTAGCGTTTCCCTGCGGAATGAGCAGTTCTTC. Residues: CASSPLGTSVSLRNEQFF.

This chain links TRBV18 with TRBJ2-5; 7 positions match TRBD2. V was clipped by 3 bases and J by 0 bases; unmatched bases: 7. This CDR3 spans 16 amino acids. Germline loops: CDR1 KGHSH, CDR2 LQKENI. The CDR3 region is CASSPLGGGHQETQYF. The CDR3 bases are TGTGCCAGCTCACCGCTGGGGGGAGGGCACCAAGAGACCCAGTACTTC.

The chain joins TRBV19 to TRBJ2-3; TRBD1 might be the D (5 bases). Germline V gene sequence: CDR1 LNHDA, CDR2 SQIVND (reference sequence). CDR3 length: 16 residues. V was clipped by 5 bases and J by 2 bases, with 17 bases between them. The DNA for the CDR3 is TGTGCCAGTAGTTCAAGACGGACAAGAAACACAGATACGCAGTATTTT. Its translation is CASSSRRTRNTDTQYF.

The chain uses TRBV5-1 and TRBJ2-3; 8 bases agree with TRBD2. Germline loops: CDR1 SGHRS, CDR2 YFSETQ. With 1 base clipped from V and 1 base from J, the junction kept 8 bases outside the gene matches. The CDR3 covers 17 residues. CDR3 coding DNA: TGCGCCAGCAGCTTGAGTTTAGAGACTAGCGGCACAGATACGCAGTATTTT. Its protein product is CASSLSLETSGTDTQYF. The full variable domain, its missing parts supplied by reference TRBV5-1 and TRBJ2-3, is KAGVTQTPRYLIKTRGQQVTLSCSPISGHRSVSWYQQTPGQGLQFLFEYFSETQRNKGNFPGRFSGRQFSNSRSEMNVSTLELGDSALYLCASSLSLETSGTDTQYFGPGTRLTVL.